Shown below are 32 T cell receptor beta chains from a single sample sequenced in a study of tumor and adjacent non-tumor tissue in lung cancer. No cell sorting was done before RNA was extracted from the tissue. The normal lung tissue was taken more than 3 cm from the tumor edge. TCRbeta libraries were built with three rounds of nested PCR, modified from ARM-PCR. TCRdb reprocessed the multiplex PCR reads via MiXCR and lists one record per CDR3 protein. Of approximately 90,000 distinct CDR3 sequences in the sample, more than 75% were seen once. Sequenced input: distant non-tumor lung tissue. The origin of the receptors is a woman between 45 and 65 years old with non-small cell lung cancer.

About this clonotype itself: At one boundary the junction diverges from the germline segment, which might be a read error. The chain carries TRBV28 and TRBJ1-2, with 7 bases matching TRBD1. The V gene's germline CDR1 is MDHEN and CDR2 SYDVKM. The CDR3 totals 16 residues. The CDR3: CAISLPPEVGGYDYTF. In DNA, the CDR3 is TGTGCCATTAGTTTACCCCCCGAGGTAGGGGGCTATGACTACACCTTC.

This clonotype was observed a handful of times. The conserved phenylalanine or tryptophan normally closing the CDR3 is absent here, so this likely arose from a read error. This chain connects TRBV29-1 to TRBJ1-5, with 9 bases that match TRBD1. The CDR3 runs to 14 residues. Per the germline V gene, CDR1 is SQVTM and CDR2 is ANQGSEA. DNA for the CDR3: TGCAGTTTCACAGGACAGGGGATTGATCAGCCCCAGCATTCT. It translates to CSFTGQGIDQPQHS.

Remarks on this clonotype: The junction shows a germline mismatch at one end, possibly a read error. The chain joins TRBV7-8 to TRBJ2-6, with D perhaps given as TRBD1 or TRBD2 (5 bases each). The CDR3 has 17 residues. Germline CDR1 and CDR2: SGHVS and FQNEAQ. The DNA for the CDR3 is TGTGCCAGCAGCCCACACGGGGCTGTCTCTGGGGCCAACGTTCTGACTTTC. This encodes CASSPHGAVSGANVLTF.

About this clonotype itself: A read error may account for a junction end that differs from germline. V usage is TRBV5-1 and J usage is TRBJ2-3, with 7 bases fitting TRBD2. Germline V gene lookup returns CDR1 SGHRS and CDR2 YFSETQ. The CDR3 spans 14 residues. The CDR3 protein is CASSRTSETDTHYF. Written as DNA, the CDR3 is TGCGCCAGCAGCCGTACTAGCGAGACAGATACGCATTATTTT.

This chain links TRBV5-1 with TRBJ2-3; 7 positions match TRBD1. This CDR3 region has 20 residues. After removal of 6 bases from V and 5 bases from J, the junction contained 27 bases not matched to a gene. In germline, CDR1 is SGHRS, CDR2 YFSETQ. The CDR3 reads CASNSYLRTGINIEGDTQYF. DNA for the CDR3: TGCGCCAGCAACTCTTACCTAAGGACAGGAATTAACATAGAGGGAGATACGCAGTATTTT.

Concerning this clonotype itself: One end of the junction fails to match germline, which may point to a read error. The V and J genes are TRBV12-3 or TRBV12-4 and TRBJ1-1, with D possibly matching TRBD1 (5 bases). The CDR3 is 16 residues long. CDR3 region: CASSISGRLMNTEAFF. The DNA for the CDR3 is TGTGCCAGCAGTATATCAGGGAGACTCATGAACACTGAAGCATTCTTT.

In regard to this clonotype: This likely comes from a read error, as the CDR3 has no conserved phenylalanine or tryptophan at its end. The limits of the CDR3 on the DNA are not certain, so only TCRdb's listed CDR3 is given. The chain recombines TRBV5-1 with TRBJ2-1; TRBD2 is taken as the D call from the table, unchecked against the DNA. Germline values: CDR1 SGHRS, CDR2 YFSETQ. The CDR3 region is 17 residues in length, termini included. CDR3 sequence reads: CASSSEPGTSLYNEPFL.

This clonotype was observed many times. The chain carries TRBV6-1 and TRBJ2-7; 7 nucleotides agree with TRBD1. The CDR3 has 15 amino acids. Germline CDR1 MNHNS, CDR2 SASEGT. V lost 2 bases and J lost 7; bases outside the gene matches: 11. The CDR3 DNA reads TGTGCCAGCAGTGAAATAGGAACAGGGGAGCGGGAGCAGTACTTC. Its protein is CASSEIGTGEREQYF.

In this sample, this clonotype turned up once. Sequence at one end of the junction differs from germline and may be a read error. The CDR3 DNA sequence: TGCAACGTTGAAGATTTAGAAGGGTGGAACTCCTACAATGAGCAGTTCTTC. As protein: CNVEDLEGWNSYNEQFF. The chain carries TRBV29-1 and TRBJ2-1; D is ambiguous. The germline gives CDR1 SQVTM, CDR2 ANQGSEA. This CDR3 contains 17 residues.

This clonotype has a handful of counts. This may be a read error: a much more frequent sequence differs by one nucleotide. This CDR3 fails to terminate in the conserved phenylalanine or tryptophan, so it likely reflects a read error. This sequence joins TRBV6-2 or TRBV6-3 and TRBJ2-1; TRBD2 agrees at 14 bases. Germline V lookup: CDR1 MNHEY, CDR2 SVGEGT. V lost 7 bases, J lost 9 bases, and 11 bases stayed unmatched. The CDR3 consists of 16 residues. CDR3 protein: CASTPWGTSGRSEQFL. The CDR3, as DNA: TGTGCCAGCACCCCGTGGGGGACTAGCGGGAGAAGTGAGCAGTTCCTC.

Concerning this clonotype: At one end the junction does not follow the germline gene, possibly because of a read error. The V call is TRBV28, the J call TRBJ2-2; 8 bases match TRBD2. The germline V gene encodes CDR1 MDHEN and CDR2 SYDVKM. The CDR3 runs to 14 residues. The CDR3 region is CASSPTSAVGGLCF. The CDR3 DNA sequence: TGTGCCAGCAGTCCGACTAGCGCGGTCGGGGGGCTGTGTTTT.

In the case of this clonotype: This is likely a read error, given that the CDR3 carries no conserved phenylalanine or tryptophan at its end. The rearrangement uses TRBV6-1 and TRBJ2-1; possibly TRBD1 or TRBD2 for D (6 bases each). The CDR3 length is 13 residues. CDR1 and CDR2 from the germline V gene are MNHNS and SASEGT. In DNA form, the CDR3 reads TGTGCCAGTCCTAGTTTGGGGGGCAATGACCAGTTCATC. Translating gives CASPSLGGNDQFI.

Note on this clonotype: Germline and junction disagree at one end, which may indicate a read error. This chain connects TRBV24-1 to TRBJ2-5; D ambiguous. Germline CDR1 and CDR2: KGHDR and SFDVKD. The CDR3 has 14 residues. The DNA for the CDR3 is TGTGCCATCAGTGTTGGTACGTTACAAGAGACCCAGTACTTC. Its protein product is CAISVGTLQETQYF.

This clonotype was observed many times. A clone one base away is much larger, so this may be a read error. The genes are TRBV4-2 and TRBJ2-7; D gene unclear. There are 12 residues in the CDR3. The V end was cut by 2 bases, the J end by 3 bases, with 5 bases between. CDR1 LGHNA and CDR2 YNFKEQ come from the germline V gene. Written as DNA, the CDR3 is TGTGCCAGCAGCCAACAAGACTACGAGCAGTACTTC. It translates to CASSQQDYEQYF.

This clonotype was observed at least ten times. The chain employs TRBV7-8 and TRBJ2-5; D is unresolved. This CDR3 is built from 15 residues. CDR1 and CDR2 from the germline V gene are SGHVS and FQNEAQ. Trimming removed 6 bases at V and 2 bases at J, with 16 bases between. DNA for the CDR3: TGTGCCAGCAGATTTAGGGCGCAAACGCAAGAGACCCAGTACTTC. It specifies CASRFRAQTQETQYF.

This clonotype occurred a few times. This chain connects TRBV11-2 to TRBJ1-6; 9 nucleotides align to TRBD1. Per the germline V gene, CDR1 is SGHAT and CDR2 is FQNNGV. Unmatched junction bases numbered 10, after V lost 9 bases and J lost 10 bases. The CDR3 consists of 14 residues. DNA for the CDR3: TGTGCCAGTAGCACTCGGACAGGGGAATCACCCCTCCACTTT. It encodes CASSTRTGESPLHF.

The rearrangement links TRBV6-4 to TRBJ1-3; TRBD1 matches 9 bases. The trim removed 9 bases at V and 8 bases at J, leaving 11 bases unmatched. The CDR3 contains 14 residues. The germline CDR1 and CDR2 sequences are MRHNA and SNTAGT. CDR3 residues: CASLGQGYRDTIYF. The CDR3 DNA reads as TGTGCCAGTCTGGGACAGGGCTATCGAGACACCATATATTTT.

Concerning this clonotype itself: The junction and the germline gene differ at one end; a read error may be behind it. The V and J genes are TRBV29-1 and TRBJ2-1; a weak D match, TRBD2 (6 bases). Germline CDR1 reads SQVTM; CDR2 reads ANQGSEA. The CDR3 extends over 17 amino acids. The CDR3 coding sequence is TGTAGCGTTAAAGGGTTAGGCGGGGTAACCTCCTACAATGAGCAGTTCTTC. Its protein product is CSVKGLGGVTSYNEQFF.

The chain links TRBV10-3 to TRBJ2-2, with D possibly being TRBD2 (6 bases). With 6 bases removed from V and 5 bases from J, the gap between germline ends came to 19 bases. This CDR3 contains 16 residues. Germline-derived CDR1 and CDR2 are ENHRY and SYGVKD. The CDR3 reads CAIRVTSGLGTGELFF. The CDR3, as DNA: TGTGCCATCAGAGTGACTAGTGGTCTCGGAACCGGGGAGCTGTTTTTT.

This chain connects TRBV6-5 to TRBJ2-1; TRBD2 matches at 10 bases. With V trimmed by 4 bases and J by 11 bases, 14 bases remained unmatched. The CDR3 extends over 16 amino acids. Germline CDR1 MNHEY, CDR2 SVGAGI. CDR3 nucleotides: TGTGCCAGCAGTTTTAATGTCCTAGCGGGAGCTAATAAGCAGTTCTTC. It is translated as CASSFNVLAGANKQFF.

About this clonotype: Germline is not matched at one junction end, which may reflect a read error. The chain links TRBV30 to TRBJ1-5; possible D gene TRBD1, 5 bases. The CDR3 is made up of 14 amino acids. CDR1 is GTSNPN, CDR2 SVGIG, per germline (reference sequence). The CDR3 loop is CVWSLEGTWQPQHF. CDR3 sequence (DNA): TGTGTCTGGAGTCTAGAGGGGACGTGGCAGCCCCAGCATTTT.

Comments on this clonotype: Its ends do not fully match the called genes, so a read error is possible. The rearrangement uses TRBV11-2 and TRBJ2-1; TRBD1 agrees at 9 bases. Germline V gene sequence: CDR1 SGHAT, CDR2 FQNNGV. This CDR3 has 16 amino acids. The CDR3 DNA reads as TGTACCAGTGGCTTGGAACCGGGACAGGGATTCACTGAGCAGTTCTTC. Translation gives CTSGLEPGQGFTEQFF.

CDR3 loop: CDCSYSLAGGGQETQYF. As DNA, the CDR3 is TGTGACTGCAGTTACTCGCTTGCGGGAGGGGGCCAAGAGACCCAGTACTTC. The rearrangement joins TRBV6-6 to TRBJ2-5; 9 bases agree with TRBD2. This CDR3 spans 17 amino acids. Per germline, CDR1 MNHNY and CDR2 SVGAGI (reference sequence).

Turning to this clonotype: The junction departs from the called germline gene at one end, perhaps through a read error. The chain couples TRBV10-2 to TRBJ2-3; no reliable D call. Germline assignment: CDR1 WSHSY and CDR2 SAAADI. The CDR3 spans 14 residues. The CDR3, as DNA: TGCACCAGCACCACAGACAACTGGCTGGGTACGCAGTATTTT. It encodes CTSTTDNWLGTQYF.

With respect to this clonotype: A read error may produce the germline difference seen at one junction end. This CDR3 reads CASSYSRAGSIRSTDMQYF. CDR3 coding DNA: TGTGCCAGCAGTTACTCGAGAGCGGGGTCTATTAGAAGTACAGATATGCAGTATTTT. This rearrangement joins TRBV6-2 or TRBV6-3 to TRBJ2-3; the match to TRBD2 covers 7 bases. The length of the CDR3 is 19 residues. CDR1 and CDR2 from the germline V gene are MNHEY and SVGEGT.

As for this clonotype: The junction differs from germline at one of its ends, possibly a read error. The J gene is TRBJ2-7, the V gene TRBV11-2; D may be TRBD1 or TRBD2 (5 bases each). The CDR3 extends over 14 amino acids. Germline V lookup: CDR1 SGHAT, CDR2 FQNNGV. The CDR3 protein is CASNLESGPGEQHF. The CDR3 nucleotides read TGCGCCAGCAACTTAGAGTCGGGGCCGGGCGAGCAGCACTTC.

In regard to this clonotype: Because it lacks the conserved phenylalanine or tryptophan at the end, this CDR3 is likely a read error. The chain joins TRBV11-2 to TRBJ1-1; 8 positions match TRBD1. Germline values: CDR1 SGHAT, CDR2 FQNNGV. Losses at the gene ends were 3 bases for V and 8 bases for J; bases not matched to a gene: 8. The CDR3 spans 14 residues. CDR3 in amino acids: CASSFGRGLREAFS. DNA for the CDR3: TGTGCCAGCAGCTTCGGCAGGGGGCTACGAGAAGCTTTCTCT.

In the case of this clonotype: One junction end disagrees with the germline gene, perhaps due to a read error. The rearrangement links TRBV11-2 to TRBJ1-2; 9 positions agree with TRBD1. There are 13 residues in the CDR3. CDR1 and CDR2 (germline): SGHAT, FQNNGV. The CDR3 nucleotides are TGTACCAGCAGTTTAGACAGGGGGGATGACTACACCTTC. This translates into CTSSLDRGDDYTF.

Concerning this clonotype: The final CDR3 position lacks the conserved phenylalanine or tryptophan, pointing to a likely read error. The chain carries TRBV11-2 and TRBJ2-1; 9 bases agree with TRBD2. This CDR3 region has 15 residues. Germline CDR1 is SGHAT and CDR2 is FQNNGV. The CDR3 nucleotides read TGTGTCTGCAACTCCGTAGCGGGAGAATGGGATGAGCAGTTCCTC. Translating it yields CVCNSVAGEWDEQFL.

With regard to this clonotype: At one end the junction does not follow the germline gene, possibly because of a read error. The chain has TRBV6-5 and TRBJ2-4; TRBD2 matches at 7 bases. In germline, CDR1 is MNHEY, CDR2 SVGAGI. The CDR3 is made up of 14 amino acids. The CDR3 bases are TGCGCCAGCAGTTACTCGGGGAGGGGAAACAATCAGTACTTC. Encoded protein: CASSYSGRGNNQYF.

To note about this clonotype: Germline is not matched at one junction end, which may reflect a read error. CDR3 in DNA: TGCGCCAGCAGTACGGTTGGAGTGGGGGTTCGGGACTACGAGCAGTGCTTC. Encoded protein: CASSTVGVGVRDYEQCF. The J gene is TRBJ2-7, the V gene TRBV5-1, with TRBD2 identical over 7 bases. The CDR3 has 17 amino acids. Looked up from germline, CDR1 is SGHRS and CDR2 is YFSETQ.

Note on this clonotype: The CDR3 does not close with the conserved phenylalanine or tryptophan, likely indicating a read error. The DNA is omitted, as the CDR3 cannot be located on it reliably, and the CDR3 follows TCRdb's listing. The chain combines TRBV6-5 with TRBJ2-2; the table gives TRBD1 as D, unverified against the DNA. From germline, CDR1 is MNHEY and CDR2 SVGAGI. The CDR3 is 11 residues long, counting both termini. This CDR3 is CASSRTGELFL.